This TCR beta chain was recovered during a study of cytomegalovirus exposure and HLA in healthy donors. General study findings and limits: Altogether, 160 or so TCR beta chains were recorded as cytomegalovirus-associated.

Of note for this clone: Its cognate antigen is unknown.

Sequenced by immunoSEQ multiplex PCR; TCRdb stores in-frame clones only, minus some. The sample shows some 130,000 clones, 85% to 90% of them seen only once. Trimming took off 0 bases at V and 4 bases at J, with 15 bases between the two ends. The CDR3 contains 16 residues. Germline-derived CDR1 and CDR2 are ENHRY and SYGVKD. The V and J genes are TRBV10-3 and TRBJ1-1, with D perhaps TRBD1 (5 bases). This clonotype was sampled from a woman aged 18-29 years in good health and CMV-seronegative. Sequencing was done on a sample of PBMCs. CDR3 loop: CAISESLAPGFTEAFF. The CDR3 nucleotides read TGTGCCATCAGTGAGTCGTTAGCCCCAGGGTTCACTGAAGCTTTCTTT.